The 18 T cell receptor beta chains given below trace back to one sample, sequenced in a study of blood T cell repertoires in COVID-19. Produced via immunoSEQ multiplex PCR; TCRdb's table is partial and in-frame only. Here the sample spans 150,000 to 200,000 clones, less than 80% being singletons. Specimen: peripheral blood. The receptors stem from a man aged 50-59 years who had recovered from COVID-19.

The chain links TRBV6-2 or TRBV6-3 to TRBJ2-5; TRBD2 is a possible D gene (5 bases). The CDR3 covers 14 residues. Germline values: CDR1 MNHEY, CDR2 SVGEGT. Trimming took 2 bases from V and 3 from J, leaving 10 bases between them. The CDR3 bases are TGTGCCAGCAGTTACCTTACGAGGGAAGAGACCCAGTACTTC. Protein sequence: CASSYLTREETQYF.

The CDR3 DNA sequence: TGTGCCAGCAGCCGGGGGCGCCGGGGGTATTTT. It yields the protein CASSRGRRGYF. J is TRBJ2-3 and V is TRBV3-1 (or the pseudogene TRBV3-2), with D possibly being TRBD1 (6 bases). The V gene's germline CDR1 is LGHDT and CDR2 YNNKEL (reference sequence). V lost 4 bases and J lost 14, with 13 bases in between. This CDR3 is 11 amino acids long.

The chain uses TRBV24-1 and TRBJ2-3; 11 nucleotides match TRBD2. CDR1 is KGHDR, CDR2 SFDVKD, per germline. The CDR3 sequence is 17 residues long. V dropped 2 bases and J dropped 2; count of bases not matched to a gene: 5. CDR3 residues: CATSDSGTSGFTDTQYF. The CDR3 DNA is TGTGCCACCAGTGATTCCGGGACTAGCGGATTCACAGATACGCAGTATTTT.

The chain recombines TRBV7-2 with TRBJ1-5; 7 positions agree with TRBD1. CDR1 and CDR2 (germline): SGHTA, FQGNSA. The ends lost 1 base at V and 4 bases at J; junction bases unmatched: 4. This CDR3 has 15 residues. The CDR3 DNA sequence: TGTGCCAGCAGCTTAGGACAGGGCCCTAATCAGCCCCAGCATTTT. Translated: CASSLGQGPNQPQHF.

With respect to this clone: Additional DNA sequences in this sample encode the identical CDR3. V gene TRBV9 combines with J gene TRBJ2-7; perhaps TRBD1 as D (5 bases). The CDR3 has 14 amino acids. V dropped 0 bases and J dropped 2 bases, with 9 bases sitting between them. Germline CDR1 and CDR2: SGDLS and YYNGEE. Here the CDR3 DNA reads TGTGCCAGCAGCGTAGGTCAGGGCGCCTACGAGCAGTACTTC. Protein: CASSVGQGAYEQYF.

The chain combines TRBV7-9 with TRBJ2-7, with a possible D match to TRBD2 (5 bases). CDR1 is SEHNR, CDR2 FQNEAQ, per germline (reference sequence). Trimming left V 4 bases short and J 6 bases short, with 13 bases between. This CDR3 is built from 13 residues. The CDR3 region is CASSSSQDFEQYF. CDR3 DNA: TGTGCCAGCAGCTCCTCCCAGGACTTCGAGCAGTACTTC.

V and J are TRBV7-9 and TRBJ1-1, with unresolved D. This CDR3 is 13 amino acids long. Germline values: CDR1 SEHNR, CDR2 FQNEAQ (reference sequence). V lost 5 bases and J lost 11, with 18 bases in between. The CDR3 sequence: CASSVYLRGGAFF. In DNA form, the CDR3 reads TGTGCCAGCAGCGTCTACCTCCGGGGAGGGGCTTTCTTT.

This clone was recorded at least ten times. The chain carries TRBV24-1 and TRBJ1-1; D gene uncertain. Germline CDR1 and CDR2: KGHDR and SFDVKD. Between the trimmed V and J ends, which lost 3 bases and 8 bases, there was a span of 9 bases. The CDR3 has 12 residues. The CDR3 DNA follows: TGTGCCACCAGTGATCGGACTGGGGAAGCTTTCTTT. It codes for CATSDRTGEAFF.

The genes are TRBV2 and TRBJ2-3, with D unclear. The V gene's germline CDR1 is SNHLY and CDR2 FYNNEI. This CDR3 has 14 amino acids. Trimming removed 8 bases from V and 4 bases from J, with 16 bases in between. CDR3 region: CASAARRSADTQYF. CDR3 coding DNA: TGTGCCAGCGCGGCCAGACGTTCCGCAGATACGCAGTATTTT.

This CDR3 reads CATAPGDEYAYEQYF. The CDR3 DNA reads TGTGCCACCGCGCCGGGGGACGAATATGCCTACGAGCAGTACTTC. This sequence joins TRBV24-1 and TRBJ2-7, with D possibly matching TRBD2 (6 bases). In germline, CDR1 is KGHDR, CDR2 SFDVKD. The CDR3 runs to 15 residues. V lost 9 bases and J 2 bases, leaving 19 bases between the germline ends.

The chain couples TRBV5-1 to TRBJ2-1; the match to TRBD2 covers 7 bases. The CDR3 runs to 16 residues. The germline CDR1 and CDR2 sequences are SGHRS and YFSETQ. The trim removed 6 bases at V and 2 bases at J, leaving 11 bases unmatched. The CDR3 sequence: CASIPRAGVAYNEQFF. The CDR3 DNA reads TGCGCCAGCATCCCACGTGCGGGGGTAGCCTACAATGAGCAGTTCTTC.

This clone was observed once. The chain carries TRBV28 and TRBJ2-5; D unclear. Trimming pared 3 bases from V and 2 bases from J, leaving 7 bases between. The CDR3 sequence is 13 residues long. Germline assignment: CDR1 MDHEN and CDR2 SYDVKM. This CDR3 is CASSFARQETQYF. The CDR3 DNA follows: TGTGCCAGCAGTTTCGCTAGACAAGAGACCCAGTACTTC.

The chain recombines TRBV4-1 with TRBJ2-3; 7 bases align to TRBD2. Looked up from germline, CDR1 is MGHRA and CDR2 is YSYEKL. V was pared by 0 bases and J by 0 bases, with 9 bases of the junction left unmatched. The CDR3 extends over 18 amino acids. Here the CDR3 reads CASSQELGLAESTDTQYF. In nucleotides, the CDR3 is TGCGCCAGCAGCCAAGAATTGGGGCTAGCGGAGAGCACAGATACGCAGTATTTT.

The genes are TRBV11-2 and TRBJ2-7; 8 positions match TRBD2. The CDR3 covers 16 residues. CDR1 is SGHAT, CDR2 FQNNGV, per germline. V gave up 1 base and J gave up 2 bases; unmatched junction bases: 7. Here the CDR3 reads CASSLVGGRFTYEQYF. As DNA, the CDR3 is TGTGCCAGCAGCTTAGTGGGCGGGAGGTTCACCTACGAGCAGTACTTC.

The rearrangement joins TRBV6-5 to TRBJ2-1; 8 bases fit TRBD1. The trim removed 7 bases at V and 0 bases at J, leaving 5 bases unmatched. The CDR3 is made up of 15 amino acids. Germline lookup yields CDR1 MNHEY and CDR2 SVGAGI. CDR3 residues: CASNFDRGSYNEQFF. DNA of the CDR3: TGTGCCAGCAATTTCGACAGGGGCTCCTACAATGAGCAGTTCTTC.

The CDR3 here is CAISQGEADTQYF. CDR3 bases: TGTGCCATCAGCCAGGGGGAGGCAGATACGCAGTATTTT. The chain employs TRBV10-3 and TRBJ2-3, with a weak D call TRBD1 (7 bases). Germline CDR1 is ENHRY and CDR2 is SYGVKD. Trimming pared 6 bases from V and 4 bases from J, leaving 11 bases between. The CDR3 sequence is 13 residues long.

DNA for the CDR3: TGTGCCAGTAGTAGGGCTAGCGCCTTCGGCTCCTACAATGAGCAGTTCTTC. Translation: CASSRASAFGSYNEQFF. The V call is TRBV19, the J call TRBJ2-1; D is possibly TRBD2 (6 bases). V shed 4 bases and J shed 0 bases, with 16 bases lying between them. The germline V gene encodes CDR1 LNHDA and CDR2 SQIVND (reference sequence). This CDR3 is built from 17 residues.

CDR3 sequence: CASSLAGRRYTEAFF. The CDR3 DNA sequence: TGTGCCAGCAGCTTGGCAGGGAGGCGGTACACTGAAGCTTTCTTT. The rearrangement uses TRBV5-4 and TRBJ1-1; possibly TRBD1 for D (5 bases). Germline V gene data show CDR1 as SGHNT and CDR2 as YYREEE (reference sequence). Trimming took off 0 bases at V and 3 bases at J, with 12 bases between the two ends. There are 15 residues in the CDR3.